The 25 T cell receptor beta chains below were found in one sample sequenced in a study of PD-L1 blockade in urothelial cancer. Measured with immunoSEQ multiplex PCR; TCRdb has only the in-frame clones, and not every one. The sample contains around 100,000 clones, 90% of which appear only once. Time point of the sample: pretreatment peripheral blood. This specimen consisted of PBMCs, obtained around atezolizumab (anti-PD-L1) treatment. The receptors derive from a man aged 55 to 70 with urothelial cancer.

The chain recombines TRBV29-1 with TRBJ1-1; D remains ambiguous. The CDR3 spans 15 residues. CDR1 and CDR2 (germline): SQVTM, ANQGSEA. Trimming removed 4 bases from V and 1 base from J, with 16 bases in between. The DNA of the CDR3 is TGCAGCGTTGTATCAACAGTACTGGGGAACACTGAAGCTTTCTTT. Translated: CSVVSTVLGNTEAFF. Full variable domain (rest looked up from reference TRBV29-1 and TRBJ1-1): SAVISQKPSRDICQRGTSLTIQCQVDSQVTMMFWYRQQPGQSLTLIATANQGSEATYESGFVIDKFPISRPNLTFSTLTVSNMSPEDSSIYLCSVVSTVLGNTEAFFGQGTRLTVV.

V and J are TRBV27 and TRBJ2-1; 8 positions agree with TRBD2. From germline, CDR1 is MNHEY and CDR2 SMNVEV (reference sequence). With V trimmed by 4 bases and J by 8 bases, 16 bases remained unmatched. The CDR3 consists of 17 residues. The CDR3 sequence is CASSSLYSGNVWYEQFF. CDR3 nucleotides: TGTGCCAGCAGTTCCCTTTATAGCGGGAACGTCTGGTATGAGCAGTTCTTC.

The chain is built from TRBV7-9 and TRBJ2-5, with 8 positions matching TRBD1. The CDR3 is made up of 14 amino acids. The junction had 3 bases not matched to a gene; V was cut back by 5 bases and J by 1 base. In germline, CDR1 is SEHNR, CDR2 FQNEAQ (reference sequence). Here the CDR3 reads CASSVGTGQETQYF. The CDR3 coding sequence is TGTGCCAGCAGCGTCGGGACAGGCCAAGAGACCCAGTACTTC. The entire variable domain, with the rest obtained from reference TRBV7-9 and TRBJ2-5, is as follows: DTGVSQNPRHKITKRGQNVTFRCDPISEHNRLYWYRQTLGQGPEFLTYFQNEAQLEKSRLLSDRFSAERPKGSFSTLEIQRTEQGDSAMYLCASSVGTGQETQYFGPGTRLLVL.

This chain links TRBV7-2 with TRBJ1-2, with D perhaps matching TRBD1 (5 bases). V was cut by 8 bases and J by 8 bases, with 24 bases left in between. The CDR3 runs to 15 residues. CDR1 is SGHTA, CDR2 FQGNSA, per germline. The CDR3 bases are TGTGCCAGCTCTCTTTCCGGGGGGGTTTTCATCGGCTACACCTTC. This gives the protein CASSLSGGVFIGYTF.

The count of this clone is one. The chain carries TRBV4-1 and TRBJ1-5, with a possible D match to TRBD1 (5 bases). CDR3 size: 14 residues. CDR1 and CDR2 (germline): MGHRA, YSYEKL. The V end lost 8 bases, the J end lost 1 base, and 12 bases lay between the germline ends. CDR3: CASQPGLSNQPQHF. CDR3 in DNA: TGCGCCAGCCAACCGGGACTGAGCAATCAGCCCCAGCATTTT.

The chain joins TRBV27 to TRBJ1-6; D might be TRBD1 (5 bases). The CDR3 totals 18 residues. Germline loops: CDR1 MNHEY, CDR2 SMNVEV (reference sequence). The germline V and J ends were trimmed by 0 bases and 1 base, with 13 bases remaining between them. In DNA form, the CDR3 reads TGTGCCAGCAGTTTATCGTTCGGGGGAAGTTCCTATAATTCACCCCTCCACTTT. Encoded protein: CASSLSFGGSSYNSPLHF.

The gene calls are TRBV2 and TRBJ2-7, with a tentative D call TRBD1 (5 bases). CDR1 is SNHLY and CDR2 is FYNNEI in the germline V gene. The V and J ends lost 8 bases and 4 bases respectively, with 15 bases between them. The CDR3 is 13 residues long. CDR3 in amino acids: CASAPRQGYEQYF. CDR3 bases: TGTGCCAGCGCCCCGCGGCAGGGATACGAGCAGTACTTC.

CDR3 coding DNA: TGTGCCAGCAGCGGGACAGGGTGGGACACCGGGGAGCTGTTTTTT. Translated, it gives CASSGTGWDTGELFF. The rearrangement joins TRBV6-1 to TRBJ2-2; TRBD1 matches 9 bases. V trimming: 6 bases; J trimming: 3 bases; junction bases outside the gene matches: 5. Germline assignment: CDR1 MNHNS and CDR2 SASEGT. The CDR3 length is 15 residues.

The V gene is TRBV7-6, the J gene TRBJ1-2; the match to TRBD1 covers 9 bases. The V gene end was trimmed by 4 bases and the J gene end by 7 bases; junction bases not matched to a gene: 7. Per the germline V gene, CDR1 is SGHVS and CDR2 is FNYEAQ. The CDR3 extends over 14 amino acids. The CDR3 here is CASSSGTGRGGYTF. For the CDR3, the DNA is TGTGCCAGCAGCTCGGGGACAGGGAGAGGTGGCTACACCTTC.

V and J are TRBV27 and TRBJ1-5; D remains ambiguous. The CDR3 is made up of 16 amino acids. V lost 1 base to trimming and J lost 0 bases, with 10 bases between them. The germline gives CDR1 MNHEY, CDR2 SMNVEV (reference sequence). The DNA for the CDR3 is TGTGCCAGCAGTTTATTGGGAGTTCCTAGCAATCAGCCCCAGCATTTT. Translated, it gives CASSLLGVPSNQPQHF.

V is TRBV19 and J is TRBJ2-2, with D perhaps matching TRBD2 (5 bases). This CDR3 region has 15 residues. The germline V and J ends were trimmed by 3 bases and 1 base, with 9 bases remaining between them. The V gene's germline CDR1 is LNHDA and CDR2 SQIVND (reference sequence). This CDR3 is CASSMRAQNTGELFF. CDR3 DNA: TGTGCCAGTAGTATGAGGGCTCAGAACACCGGGGAGCTGTTTTTT.

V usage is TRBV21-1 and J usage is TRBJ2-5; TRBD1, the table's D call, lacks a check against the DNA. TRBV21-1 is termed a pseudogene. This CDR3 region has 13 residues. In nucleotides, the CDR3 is TGTGCCATACGACAGGGGCCGGCAGAGACCCAGTACTTC. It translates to CAIRQGPAETQYF.

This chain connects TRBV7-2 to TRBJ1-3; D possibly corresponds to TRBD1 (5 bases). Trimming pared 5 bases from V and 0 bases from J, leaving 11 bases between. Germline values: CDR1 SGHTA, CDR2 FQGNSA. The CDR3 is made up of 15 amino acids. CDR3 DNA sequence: TGTGCCAGCAGCACCCCAGGGTCCTCTGGAAACACCATATATTTT. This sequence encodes CASSTPGSSGNTIYF.

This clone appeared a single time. The CDR3 DNA follows: TGTGCCAGCAGACAACAGGTTCTGAGTGGAAACACCATATATTTT. Translation gives CASRQQVLSGNTIYF. The rearrangement links TRBV2 to TRBJ1-3, with D tentatively TRBD1 (5 bases). The germline V and J ends were trimmed by 6 bases and 3 bases, with 15 bases remaining between them. The CDR3 consists of 15 residues. CDR1 and CDR2 from the germline V gene are SNHLY and FYNNEI.

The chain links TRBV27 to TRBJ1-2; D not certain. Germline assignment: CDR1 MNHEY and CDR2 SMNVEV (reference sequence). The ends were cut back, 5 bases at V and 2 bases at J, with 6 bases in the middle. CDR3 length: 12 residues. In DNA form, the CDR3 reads TGTGCCAGCAGTACGCAGAACTATGGCTACACCTTC. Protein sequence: CASSTQNYGYTF.

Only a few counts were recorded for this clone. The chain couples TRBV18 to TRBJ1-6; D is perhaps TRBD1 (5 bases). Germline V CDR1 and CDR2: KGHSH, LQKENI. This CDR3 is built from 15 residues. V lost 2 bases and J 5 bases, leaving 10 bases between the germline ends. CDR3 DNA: TGTGCCAGCTCACCAATGACAGCCGATAATTCACCCCTCCACTTT. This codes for CASSPMTADNSPLHF. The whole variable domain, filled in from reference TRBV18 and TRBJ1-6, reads NAGVMQNPRHLVRRRGQEARLRCSPMKGHSHVYWYRQLPEEGLKFMVYLQKENIIDESGMPKERFSAEFPKEGPSILRIQQVVRGDSAAYFCASSPMTADNSPLHFGNGTRLTVT.

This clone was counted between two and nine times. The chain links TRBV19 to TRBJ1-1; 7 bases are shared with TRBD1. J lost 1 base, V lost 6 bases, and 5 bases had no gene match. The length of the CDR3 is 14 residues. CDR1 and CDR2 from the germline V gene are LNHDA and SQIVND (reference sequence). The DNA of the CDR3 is TGTGCCAGTAGGGATACAGGGGAGAACACTGAAGCTTTCTTT. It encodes CASRDTGENTEAFF.

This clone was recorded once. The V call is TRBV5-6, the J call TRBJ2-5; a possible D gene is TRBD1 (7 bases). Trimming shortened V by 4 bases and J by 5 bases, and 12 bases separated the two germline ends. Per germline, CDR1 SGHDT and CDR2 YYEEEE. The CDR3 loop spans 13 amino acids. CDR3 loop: CASSQGGRETQYF. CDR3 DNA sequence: TGTGCCAGCAGCCAGGGGGGTCGGGAGACCCAGTACTTC.

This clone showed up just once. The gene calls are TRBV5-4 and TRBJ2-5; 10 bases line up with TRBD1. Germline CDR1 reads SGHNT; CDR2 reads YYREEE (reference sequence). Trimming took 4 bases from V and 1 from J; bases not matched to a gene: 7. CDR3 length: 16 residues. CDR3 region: CASSTGDRGVQETQYF. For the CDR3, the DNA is TGTGCCAGCAGCACGGGGGACAGGGGAGTCCAAGAGACCCAGTACTTC.

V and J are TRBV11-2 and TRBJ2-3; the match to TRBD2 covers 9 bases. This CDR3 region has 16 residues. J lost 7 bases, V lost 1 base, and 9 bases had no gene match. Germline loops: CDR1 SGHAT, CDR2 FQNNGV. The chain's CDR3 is CASSLVQRGATNTQYF. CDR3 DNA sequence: TGTGCCAGCAGCTTAGTTCAGCGGGGGGCCACGAATACGCAGTATTTT. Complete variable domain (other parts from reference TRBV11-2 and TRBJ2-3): EAGVAQSPRYKIIEKRQSVAFWCNPISGHATLYWYQQILGQGPKLLIQFQNNGVVDDSQLPKDRFSAERLKGVDSTLKIQPAKLEDSAVYLCASSLVQRGATNTQYFGPGTRLTVL.

The CDR3 bases are TGTGCCAGCTCACTGACAGGGGTCGGAAACACCATATATTTT. It codes for CASSLTGVGNTIYF. The chain uses TRBV18 and TRBJ1-3; 8 bases fit TRBD1. CDR3 length: 14 residues. The germline V gene encodes CDR1 KGHSH and CDR2 LQKENI. V shed 4 bases, J shed 4 bases, and the junction held 3 bases outside the gene matches.

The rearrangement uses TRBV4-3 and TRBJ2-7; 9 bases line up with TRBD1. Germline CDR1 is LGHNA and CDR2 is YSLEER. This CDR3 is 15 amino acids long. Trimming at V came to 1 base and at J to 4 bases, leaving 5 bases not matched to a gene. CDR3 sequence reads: CASSQGTGVKYEQYF. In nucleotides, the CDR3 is TGCGCCAGCAGCCAAGGGACAGGGGTTAAGTACGAGCAGTACTTC.

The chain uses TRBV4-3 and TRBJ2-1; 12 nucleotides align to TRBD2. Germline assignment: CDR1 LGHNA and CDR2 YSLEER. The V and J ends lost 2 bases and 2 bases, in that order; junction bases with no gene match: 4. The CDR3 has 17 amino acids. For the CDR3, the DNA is TGCGCCAGCAGCCAACGACTAGCGGGAGAGACCTACAATGAGCAGTTCTTC. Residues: CASSQRLAGETYNEQFF.

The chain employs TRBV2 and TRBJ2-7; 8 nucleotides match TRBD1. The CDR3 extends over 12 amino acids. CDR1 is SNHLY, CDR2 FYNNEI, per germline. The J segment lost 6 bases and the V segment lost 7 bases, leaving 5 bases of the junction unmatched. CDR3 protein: CASTWGTGEQYF. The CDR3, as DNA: TGTGCCAGCACGTGGGGGACAGGCGAGCAGTACTTC.

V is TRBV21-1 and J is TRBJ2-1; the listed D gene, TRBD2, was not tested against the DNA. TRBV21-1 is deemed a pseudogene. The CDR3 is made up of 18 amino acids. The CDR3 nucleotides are TGTGCCAGCAACCCGGGACTAGCGGTTGGGAGAGCAAACAATGAGCAGTTCTTC. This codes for CASNPGLAVGRANNEQFF.